The clone carrying this T cell receptor (beta chain) appeared a few times. These data belong to a study of T cells in Graves' hyperthyroidism and ophthalmopathy. Amplification of TCR beta CDR3 regions used RNA as the template. The HTBI set primed first-round TCR CDR3 RT-PCR. TCRdb re-analysed the multiplex PCR reads in MiXCR, keeping a single row per CDR3 protein. The data show approximately 740,000 distinct CDR3 sequences, 12% to 15% seen once. Germline V gene sequence: CDR1 MNHEY, CDR2 SMNVEV (reference sequence). The CDR3 covers 15 residues. Trimming removed 2 bases from V and 4 bases from J, with 14 bases in between.

The sample taken for sequencing was blood. The origin of this receptor is a woman younger than 35 with Graves' hyperthyroidism. The rearrangement joins TRBV27 to TRBJ1-2; weak D call: TRBD1 (6 bases). CDR3 residues: CASSLQPPGAYGYTF. The CDR3, as DNA: TGTGCCAGCAGTTTACAGCCTCCAGGGGCCTATGGCTACACCTTC.